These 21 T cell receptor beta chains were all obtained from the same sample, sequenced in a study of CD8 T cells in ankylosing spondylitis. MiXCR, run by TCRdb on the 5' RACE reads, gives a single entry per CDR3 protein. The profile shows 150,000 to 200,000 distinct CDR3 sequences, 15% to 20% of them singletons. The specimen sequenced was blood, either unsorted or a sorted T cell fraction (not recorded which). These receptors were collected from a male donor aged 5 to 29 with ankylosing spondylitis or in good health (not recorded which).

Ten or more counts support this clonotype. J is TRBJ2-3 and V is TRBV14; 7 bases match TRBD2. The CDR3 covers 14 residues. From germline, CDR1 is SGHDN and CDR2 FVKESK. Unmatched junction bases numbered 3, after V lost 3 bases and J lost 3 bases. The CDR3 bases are TGTGCCAGCAGCCAGGGACTAAATACAGATACGCAGTATTTT. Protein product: CASSQGLNTDTQYF.

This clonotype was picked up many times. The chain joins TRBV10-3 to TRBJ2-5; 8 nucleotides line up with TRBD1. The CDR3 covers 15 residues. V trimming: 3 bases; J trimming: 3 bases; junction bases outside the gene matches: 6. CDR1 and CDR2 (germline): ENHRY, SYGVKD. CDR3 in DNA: TGTGCCATCAGTGACCCAGGGGGCTTGGAAGAGACCCAGTACTTC. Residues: CAISDPGGLEETQYF.

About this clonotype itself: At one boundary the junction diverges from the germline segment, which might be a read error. CDR3 coding DNA: TGTGCCAGCAGTATATGGGCTAGGAGCTACAATGAGCAGTTCTTC. Its translation: CASSIWARSYNEQFF. This sequence joins TRBV28 and TRBJ2-1; D remains unclear. From germline, CDR1 is MDHEN and CDR2 SYDVKM. This CDR3 is built from 15 residues.

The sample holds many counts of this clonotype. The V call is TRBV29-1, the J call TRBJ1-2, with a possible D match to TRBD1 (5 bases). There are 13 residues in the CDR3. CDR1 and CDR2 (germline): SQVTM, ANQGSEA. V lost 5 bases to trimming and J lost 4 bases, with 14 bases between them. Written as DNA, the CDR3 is TGCAGCGTTCTCGGGGTCCAGGGCTATGGCTACACCTTC. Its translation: CSVLGVQGYGYTF.

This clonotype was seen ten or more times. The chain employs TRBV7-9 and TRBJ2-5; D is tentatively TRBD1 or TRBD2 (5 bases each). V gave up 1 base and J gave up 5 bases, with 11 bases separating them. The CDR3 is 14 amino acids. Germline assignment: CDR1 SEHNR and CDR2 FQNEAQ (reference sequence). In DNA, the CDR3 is TGTGCCAGCAGCTTAGTTGGGGGAAAGGAGACCCAGTACTTC. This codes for CASSLVGGKETQYF. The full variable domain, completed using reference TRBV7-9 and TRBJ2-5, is DTGVSQNPRHKITKRGQNVTFRCDPISEHNRLYWYRQTLGQGPEFLTYFQNEAQLEKSRLLSDRFSAERPKGSFSTLEIQRTEQGDSAMYLCASSLVGGKETQYFGPGTRLLVL.

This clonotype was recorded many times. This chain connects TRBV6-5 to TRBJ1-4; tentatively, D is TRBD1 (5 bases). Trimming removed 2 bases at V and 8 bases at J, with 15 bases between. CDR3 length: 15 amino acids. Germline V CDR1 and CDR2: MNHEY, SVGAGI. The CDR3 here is CASSYALVRAEKLFF. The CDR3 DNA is TGTGCCAGCAGTTACGCACTCGTCAGGGCAGAAAAACTGTTTTTT.

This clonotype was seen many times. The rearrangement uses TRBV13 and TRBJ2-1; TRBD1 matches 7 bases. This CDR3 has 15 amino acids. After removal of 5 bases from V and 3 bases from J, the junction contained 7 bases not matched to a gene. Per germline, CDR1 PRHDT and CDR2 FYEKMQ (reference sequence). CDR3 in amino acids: CASSPRRGYYNEQFF. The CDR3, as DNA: TGTGCCAGCAGCCCCCGCAGGGGGTACTACAATGAGCAGTTCTTC.

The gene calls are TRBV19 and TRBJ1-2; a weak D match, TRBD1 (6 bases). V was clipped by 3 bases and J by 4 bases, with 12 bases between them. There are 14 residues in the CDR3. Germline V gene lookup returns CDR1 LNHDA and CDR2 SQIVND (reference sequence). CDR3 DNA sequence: TGTGCCAGTAGTATCCGGACAGCTTCCTATGGCTACACCTTC. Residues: CASSIRTASYGYTF.

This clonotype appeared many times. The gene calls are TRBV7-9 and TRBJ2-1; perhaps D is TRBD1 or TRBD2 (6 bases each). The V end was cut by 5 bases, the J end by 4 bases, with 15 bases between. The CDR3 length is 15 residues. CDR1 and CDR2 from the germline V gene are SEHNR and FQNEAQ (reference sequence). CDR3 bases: TGTGCCAGCAGCCTCCCGGGGGCGCGATACAATGAGCAGTTCTTC. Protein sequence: CASSLPGARYNEQFF. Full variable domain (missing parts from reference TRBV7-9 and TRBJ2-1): DTGVSQNPRHKITKRGQNVTFRCDPISEHNRLYWYRQTLGQGPEFLTYFQNEAQLEKSRLLSDRFSAERPKGSFSTLEIQRTEQGDSAMYLCASSLPGARYNEQFFGPGTRLTVL.

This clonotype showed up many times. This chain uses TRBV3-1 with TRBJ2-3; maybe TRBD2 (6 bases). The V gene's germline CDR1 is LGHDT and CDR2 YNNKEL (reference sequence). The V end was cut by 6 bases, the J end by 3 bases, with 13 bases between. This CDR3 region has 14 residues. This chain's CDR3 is CASRQTRGTDTQYF. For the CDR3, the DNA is TGTGCCAGCAGGCAGACTAGAGGAACAGATACGCAGTATTTT.

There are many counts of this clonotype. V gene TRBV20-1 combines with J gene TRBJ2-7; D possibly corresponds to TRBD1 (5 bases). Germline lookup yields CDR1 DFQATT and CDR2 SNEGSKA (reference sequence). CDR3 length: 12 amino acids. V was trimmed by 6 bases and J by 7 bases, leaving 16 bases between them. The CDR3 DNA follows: TGCAGTGCCCACATCGACAGAGGAGAGCAGTACTTC. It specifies CSAHIDRGEQYF.

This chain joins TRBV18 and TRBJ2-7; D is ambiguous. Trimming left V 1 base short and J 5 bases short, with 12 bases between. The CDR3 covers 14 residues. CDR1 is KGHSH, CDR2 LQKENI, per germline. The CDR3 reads CASSPLGPENEQYF. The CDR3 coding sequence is TGTGCCAGCTCACCACTAGGGCCAGAAAACGAGCAGTACTTC. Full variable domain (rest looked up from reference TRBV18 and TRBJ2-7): NAGVMQNPRHLVRRRGQEARLRCSPMKGHSHVYWYRQLPEEGLKFMVYLQKENIIDESGMPKERFSAEFPKEGPSILRIQQVVRGDSAAYFCASSPLGPENEQYFGPGTRLTVT.

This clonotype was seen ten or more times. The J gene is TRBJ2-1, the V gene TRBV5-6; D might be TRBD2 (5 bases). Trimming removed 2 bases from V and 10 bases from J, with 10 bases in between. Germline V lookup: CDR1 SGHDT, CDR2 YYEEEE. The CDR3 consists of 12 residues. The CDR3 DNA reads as TGTGCCAGCAGCTTTGTTAGGAGGGAGCAGTTCTTC. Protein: CASSFVRREQFF.

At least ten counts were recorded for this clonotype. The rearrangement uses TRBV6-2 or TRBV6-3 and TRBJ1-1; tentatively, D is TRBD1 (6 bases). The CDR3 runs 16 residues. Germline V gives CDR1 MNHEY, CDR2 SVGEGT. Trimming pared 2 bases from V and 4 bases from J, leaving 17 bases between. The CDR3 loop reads CASSYVGTRGGTEAFF. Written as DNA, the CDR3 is TGTGCCAGCAGTTACGTGGGTACCAGGGGAGGCACTGAAGCTTTCTTT.

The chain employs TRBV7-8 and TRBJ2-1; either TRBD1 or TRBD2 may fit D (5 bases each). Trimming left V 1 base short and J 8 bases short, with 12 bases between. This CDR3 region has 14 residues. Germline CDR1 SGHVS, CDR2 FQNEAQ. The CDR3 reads CASSLGRGAHEQFF. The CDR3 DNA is TGTGCCAGCAGCTTAGGCAGAGGGGCGCATGAGCAGTTCTTC.

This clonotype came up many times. Here the CDR3 reads CASSLELSRNTGELFF. The CDR3 DNA is TGTGCCAGCAGCTTAGAGCTTAGCAGAAACACCGGGGAGCTGTTTTTT. The chain carries TRBV7-3 and TRBJ2-2; no clear D. V was shortened by 2 bases and J by 2 bases, with 12 bases between the two germline ends. The V gene's germline CDR1 is SGHTA and CDR2 FQGTGA. The CDR3 has 16 residues.

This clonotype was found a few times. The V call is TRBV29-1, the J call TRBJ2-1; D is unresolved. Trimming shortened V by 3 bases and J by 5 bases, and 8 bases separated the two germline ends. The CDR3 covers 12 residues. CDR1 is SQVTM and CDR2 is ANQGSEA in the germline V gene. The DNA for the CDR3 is TGCAGCGTTGATCTAGGAAACAATGAGCAGTTCTTC. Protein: CSVDLGNNEQFF.

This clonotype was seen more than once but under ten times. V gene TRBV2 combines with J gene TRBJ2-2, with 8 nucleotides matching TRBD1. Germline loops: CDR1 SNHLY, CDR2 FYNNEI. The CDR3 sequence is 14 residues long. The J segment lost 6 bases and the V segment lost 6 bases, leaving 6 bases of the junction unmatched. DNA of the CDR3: TGTGCCAGCAGCGCGGACAGGGATCCCGGGGAGCTGTTTTTT. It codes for CASSADRDPGELFF.

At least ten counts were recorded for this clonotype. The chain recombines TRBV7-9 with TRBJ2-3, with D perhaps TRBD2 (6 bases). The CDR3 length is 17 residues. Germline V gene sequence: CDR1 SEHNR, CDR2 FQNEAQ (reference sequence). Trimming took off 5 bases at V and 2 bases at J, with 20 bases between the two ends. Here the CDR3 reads CASSNAHSILATDTQYF. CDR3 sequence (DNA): TGTGCCAGCAGCAACGCCCATAGTATACTAGCCACAGATACGCAGTATTTT.

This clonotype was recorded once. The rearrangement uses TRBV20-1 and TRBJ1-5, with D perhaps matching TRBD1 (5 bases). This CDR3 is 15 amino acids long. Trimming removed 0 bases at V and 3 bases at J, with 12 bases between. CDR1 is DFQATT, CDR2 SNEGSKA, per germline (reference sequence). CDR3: CSARDRQSSNQPQHF. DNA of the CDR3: TGCAGTGCTAGAGATAGACAGTCCTCCAATCAGCCCCAGCATTTT.

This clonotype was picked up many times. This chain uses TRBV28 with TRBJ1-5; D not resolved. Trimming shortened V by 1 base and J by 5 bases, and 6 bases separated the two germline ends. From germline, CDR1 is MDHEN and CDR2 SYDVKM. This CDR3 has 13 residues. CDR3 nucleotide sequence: TGTGCCAGCAGTTTATCGGGCGATCAGCCCCAGCATTTT. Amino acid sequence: CASSLSGDQPQHF.